This TCR beta chain came from a study of cytomegalovirus exposure and HLA in healthy donors. The study, taken as a whole, reports: Most observed TCR sequences were rare, whereas some public TCRs were detected in many donors.

Sequenced by immunoSEQ multiplex PCR; TCRdb stores in-frame clones only, minus some. The sample consists of 150,000 to 200,000 clones, roughly 80% of them appearing once. Concerning this clone itself: Its antigen is still unknown.

The CDR3 is 15 residues long. V was pared by 4 bases and J by 5 bases, with 3 bases of the junction left unmatched. Germline loops: CDR1 SGHNT, CDR2 YYREEE (reference sequence). The chain employs TRBV5-4 and TRBJ2-2; 12 positions agree with TRBD2. Sequencing used PBMCs. This receptor was obtained from a man between 18 and 29 years old in good health and CMV-seropositive. For the CDR3, the DNA is TGTGCCAGCAGCCCGGGACTAGCGGGTACCGGGGAGCTGTTTTTT. Amino acid sequence: CASSPGLAGTGELFF.